The clone carrying this TCR beta chain was seen only a few times. Antigen specificity is unknown. The sample originates from a study of response to subunit inactivated influenza vaccine. Broader study findings: There was a suggestion from the authors that each seasonal influenza vaccination recruits few new T cells.

This CDR3 spans 12 amino acids. Trimming took off 7 bases at V and 4 bases at J, with 11 bases between the two ends. Germline loops: CDR1 SNHLY, CDR2 FYNNEI. TCRdb re-analysed the RT-PCR reads in MiXCR, keeping a single row per CDR3 protein. The sample lists around 170,000 distinct CDR3 sequences, about 10% occurring once. This TCR derives from a man aged 50 to 69 who received an inactivated influenza vaccine. This specimen consisted of CD8+ T cells sorted from PBMCs, obtained 23 to 25 months after vaccination. This rearrangement joins TRBV2 to TRBJ2-7; a possible D gene is TRBD1 (5 bases). This CDR3 is CASKIRVYEQYF. The CDR3 DNA follows: TGTGCCAGCAAGATCAGGGTTTACGAGCAGTACTTC.